What follows are 21 T cell receptor beta chains derived from one specimen sequenced in a study of blood T cell repertoires in COVID-19 (dated by TCRdb to 2019 to 2021). Libraries came from the immunoSEQ multiplex PCR assay. TCRdb limited this immuneACCESS table to in-frame rearrangements with V and J called. A share of clones is missing; checked studies link under half to unresolved V genes, and the rest is unexplained. The sample table holds under 300,000 clones, of which roughly 85% were seen once. The ten largest clones capture under 2.5% of the sample. Sequencing was performed on PBMCs or T cells enriched from blood (not recorded which). The receptors come from a woman aged 50 to 65 who had recovered from COVID-19.

The chain links TRBV28 to TRBJ1-2, with a weak D call TRBD1 (5 bases). Germline V gene sequence: CDR1 MDHEN, CDR2 SYDVKM. CDR3 length equals 15 residues. V was cut by 5 bases and J by 1 base, with 14 bases left in between. CDR3 protein: CASSQTLQGNYGYTF. The CDR3 DNA sequence: TGTGCCAGCAGTCAGACCCTGCAGGGTAACTATGGCTACACCTTC.

This clone was detected a few times. This chain connects TRBV25-1 to TRBJ1-2; 7 nucleotides align to TRBD1. There are 15 residues in the CDR3. V lost 6 bases to trimming and J lost 8 bases; unmatched junction nucleotides: 15. Per the germline V gene, CDR1 is MGHDK and CDR2 is SYGVNS. Here the CDR3 DNA reads TGTGCCAGCAGCGCGCCCGGGACAGACTATGAGGGCTACACCTTC. It encodes CASSAPGTDYEGYTF.

The chain employs TRBV2 and TRBJ2-2; perhaps TRBD1 as D (5 bases). Between the trimmed V and J ends, which lost 7 bases and 1 base, there was a span of 7 bases. This CDR3 has 13 amino acids. Germline V gene data show CDR1 as SNHLY and CDR2 as FYNNEI. CDR3 amino acids: CASKQVNTGELFF. CDR3 in DNA: TGTGCCAGCAAACAGGTGAACACCGGGGAGCTGTTTTTT.

The genes are TRBV10-3 and TRBJ1-1, with TRBD1 identical over 11 bases. V lost 1 base and J lost 5; bases outside the gene matches: 3. This CDR3 is built from 15 residues. Germline-derived CDR1 and CDR2 are ENHRY and SYGVKD. CDR3 residues: CAISEFRDRGTEAFF. Here the CDR3 DNA reads TGTGCCATCAGTGAGTTTAGGGACAGGGGGACTGAAGCTTTCTTT.

The rearrangement joins TRBV28 to TRBJ2-7, with TRBD1 identical over 10 bases. V lost 10 bases to trimming and J lost 6 bases; unmatched junction nucleotides: 12. CDR3 length: 14 amino acids. Germline CDR1 MDHEN, CDR2 SYDVKM. The CDR3 DNA follows: TGTGCCACCCTGATCCGGGACAGGGGAGGCGAGCAGTACTTC. This encodes CATLIRDRGGEQYF.

This chain's CDR3 is CASSNPARETGELFF. The CDR3 DNA sequence: TGTGCCAGCAGCAATCCTGCGAGGGAGACCGGGGAGCTGTTTTTT. The chain has TRBV7-9 and TRBJ2-2, with D possibly TRBD2 on 5 matching bases. The V and J ends lost 5 bases and 5 bases respectively, with 15 bases between them. Germline V CDR1 and CDR2: SEHNR, FQNEAQ (reference sequence). The CDR3 consists of 15 residues.

The chain carries TRBV18 and TRBJ2-7, with D possibly being TRBD2 (6 bases). The V gene lost 3 bases and the J gene lost 7 bases, with 10 bases spanning the gap. The CDR3 has 12 amino acids. The germline V gene encodes CDR1 KGHSH and CDR2 LQKENI. The CDR3 is CASSPEGSEQYF. As DNA, the CDR3 is TGTGCCAGCTCACCGGAGGGGTCGGAGCAGTACTTC. The entire variable domain, with the rest obtained from reference TRBV18 and TRBJ2-7, is as follows: NAGVMQNPRHLVRRRGQEARLRCSPMKGHSHVYWYRQLPEEGLKFMVYLQKENIIDESGMPKERFSAEFPKEGPSILRIQQVVRGDSAAYFCASSPEGSEQYFGPGTRLTVT.

The chain links TRBV9 to TRBJ1-3; possible D gene TRBD1, 5 bases. Germline loops: CDR1 SGDLS, CDR2 YYNGEE. The V gene lost 0 bases and the J gene lost 0 bases, with 10 bases spanning the gap. The CDR3 is 16 amino acids. The CDR3 reads CASSVATGTSGNTIYF. In DNA, the CDR3 is TGTGCCAGCAGCGTAGCCACAGGAACCTCTGGAAACACCATATATTTT.

This clone was observed a few times. The chain couples TRBV6-5 to TRBJ1-1; D is unresolved. This CDR3 comprises 13 residues. CDR1 is MNHEY and CDR2 is SVGAGI in the germline V gene. Deletions cut 6 bases from V and 4 bases from J, with 12 bases between. This chain's CDR3 is CASSADASTEAFF. Here the CDR3 DNA reads TGTGCCAGCAGCGCGGATGCGAGCACTGAAGCTTTCTTT.

The V call is TRBV19, the J call TRBJ2-3, with 7 nucleotides matching TRBD2. V dropped 3 bases and J dropped 6; count of bases not matched to a gene: 0. Germline CDR1 and CDR2: LNHDA and SQIVND (reference sequence). The CDR3 loop spans 12 amino acids. The CDR3 nucleotides read TGTGCCAGTAGTATGGGGGGGGATACGCAGTATTTT. As protein: CASSMGGDTQYF.

The chain uses TRBV30 and TRBJ2-7; D perhaps matches TRBD2 (6 bases). The CDR3 is made up of 13 amino acids. V lost 5 bases and J 10 bases, leaving 21 bases between the germline ends. The germline CDR1 and CDR2 sequences are GTSNPN and SVGIG (reference sequence). CDR3 sequence (DNA): TGTGCCTGGGGCGTGGGGTTGGAGGGCCTTCAGTACTTC. This codes for CAWGVGLEGLQYF.

V and J are TRBV5-1 and TRBJ2-5; tentative D call: TRBD1 (5 bases). V lost 0 bases and J 3 bases, leaving 9 bases between the germline ends. CDR3 size: 14 residues. Germline CDR1 is SGHRS and CDR2 is YFSETQ. CDR3 sequence (DNA): TGCGCCAGCAGCTTGGCGGCAGGGAAAGAGACCCAGTACTTC. Protein product: CASSLAAGKETQYF.

This clone was observed a handful of times. The rearrangement links TRBV28 to TRBJ2-6; 7 positions match TRBD1. V shed 5 bases and J 0 bases; nucleotides not matched to a gene: 22. The germline CDR1 and CDR2 sequences are MDHEN and SYDVKM. The CDR3 runs to 22 residues. The CDR3 nucleotides read TGTGCCAGCAGTCTACGGGACAGACACCAGTTGGGTTTTCACTCTGGGGCCAACGTCCTGACTTTC. Translation gives CASSLRDRHQLGFHSGANVLTF.

For the CDR3, the DNA is TGTGCCAGTACTAGGGACAGGGGGCTAGGTGGCTACACCTTC. Translated: CASTRDRGLGGYTF. V is TRBV19 and J is TRBJ1-2; TRBD1 agrees at 12 bases. CDR1 and CDR2 from the germline V gene are LNHDA and SQIVND (reference sequence). This CDR3 has 14 residues. V lost 7 bases, J lost 7 bases, and 7 bases stayed unmatched.

J is TRBJ1-5 and V is TRBV6-6; no definite D call. This CDR3 spans 13 amino acids. V lost 3 bases and J 5 bases, leaving 8 bases between the germline ends. Germline assignment: CDR1 MNHNY and CDR2 SVGAGI (reference sequence). The CDR3 nucleotides are TGTGCCAGCAGTTATCCAGGCGATCAGCCCCAGCATTTT. Protein product: CASSYPGDQPQHF.

The chain couples TRBV2 to TRBJ2-4; the D gene is possibly TRBD1 (6 bases). Looked up from germline, CDR1 is SNHLY and CDR2 is FYNNEI. V lost 6 bases and J lost 0, with 15 bases in between. The CDR3 consists of 16 residues. The CDR3: CASSPRDTIAKNIQYF. In DNA, the CDR3 is TGTGCCAGCAGCCCCCGGGACACCATAGCCAAAAACATTCAGTACTTC. Full variable domain (missing parts from reference TRBV2 and TRBJ2-4): EPEVTQTPSHQVTQMGQEVILRCVPISNHLYFYWYRQILGQKVEFLVSFYNNEISEKSEIFDDQFSVERPDGSNFTLKIRSTKLEDSAMYFCASSPRDTIAKNIQYFGAGTRLSVL.

The chain combines TRBV6-5 with TRBJ2-5; 7 bases map to TRBD1. The CDR3 extends over 13 amino acids. Germline assignment: CDR1 MNHEY and CDR2 SVGAGI. V was clipped by 2 bases and J by 4 bases; unmatched bases: 1. CDR3 loop: CASSYRGRETQYF. CDR3 sequence (DNA): TGTGCCAGCAGTTACAGGGGGCGAGAGACCCAGTACTTC.

This clone has just a few counts. The V call is TRBV5-6, the J call TRBJ1-1; D gene ambiguous. Looked up from germline, CDR1 is SGHDT and CDR2 is YYEEEE. The germline V and J ends were trimmed by 6 bases and 5 bases, with 8 bases remaining between them. The CDR3 is 11 residues long. In DNA form, the CDR3 reads TGTGCCAGCATGTGGAGGACTGAAGCTTTCTTT. It codes for CASMWRTEAFF.

This clone turned up a few times. The chain recombines TRBV7-9 with TRBJ2-3, with 7 bases matching TRBD1. The J segment lost 0 bases and the V segment lost 2 bases, leaving 2 bases of the junction unmatched. Germline values: CDR1 SEHNR, CDR2 FQNEAQ (reference sequence). The CDR3 has 15 amino acids. This CDR3 reads CASSLTGASTDTQYF. The DNA of the CDR3 is TGTGCCAGCAGCTTAACAGGGGCTAGCACAGATACGCAGTATTTT.

This chain connects TRBV19 to TRBJ2-7; TRBD1 matches 8 bases. CDR1 is LNHDA and CDR2 is SQIVND in the germline V gene (reference sequence). V lost 5 bases and J lost 6; bases outside the gene matches: 12. This CDR3 spans 15 amino acids. In nucleotides, the CDR3 is TGTGCCAGTAGTTCATCAGGACAGGGTATTGGCGAGCAGTACTTC. Its protein product is CASSSSGQGIGEQYF.

The rearrangement links TRBV27 to TRBJ2-1, with TRBD1 matching 8 bases. Germline V gene sequence: CDR1 MNHEY, CDR2 SMNVEV (reference sequence). J gave up 4 bases and V 5 bases, and 13 bases lay outside the gene matches. The CDR3 consists of 17 residues. CDR3 bases: TGTGCCAGCAGTCCTCCAGCCGGACAGGGAAAATACAATGAGCAGTTCTTC. Translated: CASSPPAGQGKYNEQFF.